A selection of T cell receptor beta chains follows, all from one sample in a study of OX40 agonist ivuxolimab in advanced cancers. This table comes from immunoSEQ multiplex PCR, and its TCRdb copy is limited to in-frame clones, with some not included. Of about 80,000 clones in the sample, more than 85% were seen once. Here the sequenced sample was CD4+ or CD8+ T cells sorted from blood, taken in a trial of the OX40 agonist ivuxolimab. The receptors come from an adult with an advanced solid tumor such as melanoma, head and neck, liver or kidney cancer. Each CDR3 is given with its conserved first and last residue. D genes are given only for firm matches. Size values are once, few and many counts, or a class for expanded clones, and some rows have none.

>NA|TRBD2|TRBJ2-7|13|TRBV6-5
CASSPAGAREQYF
TGTGCCAGCAGCCCAGCGGGAGCTCGAGAGCAGTACTTC
>once|NA|TRBJ2-7|13|TRBV6-1
CASSATGIYEQYF
TGTGCCAGCAGTGCAACAGGGATTTACGAGCAGTACTTC
>NA|NA|TRBJ1-5|12|TRBV6-5
CASGEVGQPQHF
TGTGCCAGCGGGGAAGTAGGTCAGCCCCAGCATTTT
>NA|TRBD1|TRBJ1-1|15|TRBV5-5
CASSLTGGTPTEAFF
TGTGCCAGCAGCTTGACAGGGGGCACCCCCACTGAAGCTTTCTTT
>once|TRBD2|TRBJ2-3|16|TRBV7-8
CASSQGLAGITDTQYF
TGTGCCAGCAGCCAAGGACTAGCGGGGATCACAGATACGCAGTATTTT
>NA|NA|TRBJ2-2|14|TRBV18
CASSPQGSTGELFF
TGTGCCAGCTCACCGCAGGGGAGCACCGGGGAGCTGTTTTTT
>NA|NA|TRBJ1-5|14|TRBV6-5
CASSFRSSNQPQHF
TGTGCCAGCAGTTTTAGGAGCAGCAATCAGCCCCAGCATTTT
>NA|NA|TRBJ1-2|15|TRBV11-2
CASSALLGALYGYTF
TGTGCCAGCAGCGCTCTATTGGGGGCGCTCTATGGCTACACCTTC
>NA|TRBD2|TRBJ2-2|19|TRBV7-2
CASSSGRTSGRTPAGELFF
TGTGCCAGCAGCTCCGGCCGGACTAGCGGGAGGACCCCCGCCGGGGAGCTGTTTTTT
>NA|NA|TRBJ1-2|15|TRBV19
CASSIAGSFQYGYTF
TGTGCCAGTAGTATCGCGGGATCCTTCCAATATGGCTACACCTTC